This TCR beta chain was observed in a study of shared clonotypes between healthy human individuals. Measured with immunoSEQ multiplex PCR; TCRdb has only the in-frame clones, and not every one. The table has over 800,000 clones, 80% to 95% seen once. Germline V gene data show CDR1 as SEHNR and CDR2 as FQNEAQ (reference sequence). This CDR3 is built from 13 residues. It was CD45RO-negative cells, positively selected for CCR7, that made up naive CD8 cells, with terminally differentiated effector memory CD45RA+ cells excluded. This clone was observed at least ten times. The clonotype originates from a man aged 25-45 years in good health. What was sequenced was naive CD8+ T cells sorted from blood. V usage is TRBV7-9 and J usage is TRBJ2-7, with TRBD2 matching over 10 bases. CDR3 region: CAGEGLAIHEQYF. Written as DNA, the CDR3 is TGTGCTGGAGAGGGACTAGCGATCCACGAGCAGTACTTC.